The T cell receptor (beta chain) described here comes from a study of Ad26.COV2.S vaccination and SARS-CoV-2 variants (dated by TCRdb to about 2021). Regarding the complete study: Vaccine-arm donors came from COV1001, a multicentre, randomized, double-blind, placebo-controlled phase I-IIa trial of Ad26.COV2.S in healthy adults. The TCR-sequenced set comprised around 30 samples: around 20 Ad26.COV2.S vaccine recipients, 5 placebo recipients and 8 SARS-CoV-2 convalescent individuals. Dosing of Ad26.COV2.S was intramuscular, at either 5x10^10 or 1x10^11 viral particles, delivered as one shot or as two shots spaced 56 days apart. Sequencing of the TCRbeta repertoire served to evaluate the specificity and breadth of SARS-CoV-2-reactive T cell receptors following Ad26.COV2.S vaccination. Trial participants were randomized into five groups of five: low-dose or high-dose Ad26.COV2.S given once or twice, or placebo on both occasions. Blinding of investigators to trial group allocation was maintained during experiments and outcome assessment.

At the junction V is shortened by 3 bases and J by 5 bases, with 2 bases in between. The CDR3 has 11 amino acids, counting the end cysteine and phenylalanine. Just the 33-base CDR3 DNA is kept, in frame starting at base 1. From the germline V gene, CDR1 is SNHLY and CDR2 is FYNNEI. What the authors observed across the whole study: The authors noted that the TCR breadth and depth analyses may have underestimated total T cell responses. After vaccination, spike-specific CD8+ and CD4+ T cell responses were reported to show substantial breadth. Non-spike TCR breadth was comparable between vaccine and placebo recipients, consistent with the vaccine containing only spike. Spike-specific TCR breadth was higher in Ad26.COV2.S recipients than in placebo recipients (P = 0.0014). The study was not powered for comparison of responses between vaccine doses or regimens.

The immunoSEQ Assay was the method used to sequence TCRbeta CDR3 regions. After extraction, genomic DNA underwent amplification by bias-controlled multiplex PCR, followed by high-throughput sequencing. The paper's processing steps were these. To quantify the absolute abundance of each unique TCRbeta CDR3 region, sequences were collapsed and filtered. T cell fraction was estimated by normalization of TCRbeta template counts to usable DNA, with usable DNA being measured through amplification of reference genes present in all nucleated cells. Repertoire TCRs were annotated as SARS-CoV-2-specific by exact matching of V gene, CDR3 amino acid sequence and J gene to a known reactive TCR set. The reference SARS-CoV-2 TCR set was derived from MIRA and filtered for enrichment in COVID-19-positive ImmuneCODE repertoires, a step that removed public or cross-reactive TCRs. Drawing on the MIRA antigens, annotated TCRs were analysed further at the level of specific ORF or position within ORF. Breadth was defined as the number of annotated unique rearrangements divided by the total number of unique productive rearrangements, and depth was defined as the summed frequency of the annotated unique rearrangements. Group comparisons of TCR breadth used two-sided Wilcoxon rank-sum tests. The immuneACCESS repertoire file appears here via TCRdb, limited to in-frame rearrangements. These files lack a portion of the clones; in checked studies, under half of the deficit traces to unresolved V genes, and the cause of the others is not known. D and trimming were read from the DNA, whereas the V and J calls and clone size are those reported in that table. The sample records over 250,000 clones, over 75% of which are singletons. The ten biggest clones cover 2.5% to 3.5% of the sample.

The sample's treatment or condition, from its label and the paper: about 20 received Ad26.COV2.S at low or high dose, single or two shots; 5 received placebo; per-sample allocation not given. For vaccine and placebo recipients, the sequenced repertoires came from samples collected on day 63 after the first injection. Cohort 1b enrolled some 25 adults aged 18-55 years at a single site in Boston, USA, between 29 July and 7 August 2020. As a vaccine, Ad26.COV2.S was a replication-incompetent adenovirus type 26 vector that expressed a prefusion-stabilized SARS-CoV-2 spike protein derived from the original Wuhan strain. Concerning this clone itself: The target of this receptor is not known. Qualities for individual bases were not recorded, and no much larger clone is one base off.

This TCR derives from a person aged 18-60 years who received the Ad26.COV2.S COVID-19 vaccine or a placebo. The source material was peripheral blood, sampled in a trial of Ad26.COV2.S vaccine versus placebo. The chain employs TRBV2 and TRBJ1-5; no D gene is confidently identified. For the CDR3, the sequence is CASSDDQPQHF. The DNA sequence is TGTGCCAGCAGTGATGATCAGCCCCAGCATTTT.